The text below deals with one TCR beta chain. Sequencing was performed with immunoSEQ multiplex PCR; in TCRdb, only in-frame clones are kept and a portion is missing. The table lists under 60,000 clones, around 92% of them singletons, with 0.5% to 0.6% in the top ten. This entry is derived from a study of T cell changes during pregnancy in multiple sclerosis. The sequence derives from a female donor with multiple sclerosis, enrolled in a pregnancy study. The sequencing used CD4+ T cells from peripheral blood mononuclear cells, collected after pregnancy.

This CDR3 is CASRKVGANYGYTF. The CDR3 region has the DNA TGTGCCAGCCGTAAAGTGGGAGCTAACTATGGCTACACCTTC. This rearrangement joins TRBV6-5 to TRBJ1-2; D not resolved. With 8 bases removed from V and 0 bases from J, the gap between germline ends came to 13 bases. The CDR3 is 14 residues long. Germline assignment: CDR1 MNHEY and CDR2 SVGAGI.